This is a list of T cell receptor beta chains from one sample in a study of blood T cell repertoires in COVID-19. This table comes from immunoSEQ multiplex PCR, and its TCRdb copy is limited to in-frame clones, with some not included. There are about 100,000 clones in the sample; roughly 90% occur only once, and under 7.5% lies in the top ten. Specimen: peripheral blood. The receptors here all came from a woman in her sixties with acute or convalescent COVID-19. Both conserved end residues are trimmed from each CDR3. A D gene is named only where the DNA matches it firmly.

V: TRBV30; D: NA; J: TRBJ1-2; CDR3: AWGLRGGYGYT
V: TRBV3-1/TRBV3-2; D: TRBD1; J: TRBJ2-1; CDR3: ASSQVSGQGPSL
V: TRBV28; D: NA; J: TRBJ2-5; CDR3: ASSRAGPGRTQY
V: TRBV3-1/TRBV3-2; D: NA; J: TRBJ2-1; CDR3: ASSPDSYNEQF
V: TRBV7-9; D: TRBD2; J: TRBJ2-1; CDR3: ASSLRDKGLAGLNEQF
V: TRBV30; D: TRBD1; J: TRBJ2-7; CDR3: AWSYPEAGQGPEQY
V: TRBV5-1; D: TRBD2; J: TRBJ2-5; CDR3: ASSREGNTETQY
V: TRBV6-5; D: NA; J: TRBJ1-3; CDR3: ASSQGSGNTIY
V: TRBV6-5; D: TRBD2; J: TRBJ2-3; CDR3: ASSPLREGPTQY
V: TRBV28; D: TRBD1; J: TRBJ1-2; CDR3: ASHSGTAYGYT
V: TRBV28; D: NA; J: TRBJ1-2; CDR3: ASSRSAANHYGYT
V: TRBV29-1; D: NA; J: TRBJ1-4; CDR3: SVREGYEKLF
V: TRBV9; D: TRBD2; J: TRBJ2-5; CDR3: ASSVGGLAGGTQY
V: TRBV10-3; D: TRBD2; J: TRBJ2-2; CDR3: AIRTSGNTGELF
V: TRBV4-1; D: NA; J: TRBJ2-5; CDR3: ASSQDAPGLIQETQY
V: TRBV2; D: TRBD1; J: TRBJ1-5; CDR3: ASSLQGLDQPQH
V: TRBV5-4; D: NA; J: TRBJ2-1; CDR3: ASSPPRSDEQF
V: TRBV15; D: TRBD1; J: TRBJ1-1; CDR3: ATSRVVGTANTEAF
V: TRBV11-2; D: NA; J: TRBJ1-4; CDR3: ASSLGGGSGGEKLF
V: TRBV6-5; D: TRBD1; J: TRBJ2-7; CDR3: ASSYTGADYEQY
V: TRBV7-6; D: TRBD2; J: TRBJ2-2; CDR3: ASSLETSGANTGELF
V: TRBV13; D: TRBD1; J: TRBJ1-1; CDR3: ASSSLRDRGRGGTEAF
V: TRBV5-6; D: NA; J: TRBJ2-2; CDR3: ASSLDRNTGELF
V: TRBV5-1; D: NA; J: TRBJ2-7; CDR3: ASSRGGGLDEQY
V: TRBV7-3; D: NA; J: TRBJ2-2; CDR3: ASSLTGFNGELF
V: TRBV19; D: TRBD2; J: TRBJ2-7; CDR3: ASNPTSGSPYEQY
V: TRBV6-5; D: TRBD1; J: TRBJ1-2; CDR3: ASKLTGGNYGYT
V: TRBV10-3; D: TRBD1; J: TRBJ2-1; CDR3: AISDLIQGNEQF
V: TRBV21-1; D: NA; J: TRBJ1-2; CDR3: ASSQGGYGYT
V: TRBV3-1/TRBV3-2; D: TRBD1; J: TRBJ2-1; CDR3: ASSQHIQGAGKSEQF
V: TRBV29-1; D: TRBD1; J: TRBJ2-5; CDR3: SVEWETGYQTQY
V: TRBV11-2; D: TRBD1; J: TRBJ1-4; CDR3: ASSAYRGTNEKLF
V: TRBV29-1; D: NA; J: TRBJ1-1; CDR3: SVEREVEAF
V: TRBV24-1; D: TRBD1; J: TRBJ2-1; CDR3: ATSDSGTGGAGEQF
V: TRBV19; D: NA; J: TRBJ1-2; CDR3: ASRDFFRGYT
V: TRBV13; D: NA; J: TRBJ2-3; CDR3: ASSLRPGAPDTQY
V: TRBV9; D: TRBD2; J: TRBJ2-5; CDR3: ASSVDPAGGTQETQY
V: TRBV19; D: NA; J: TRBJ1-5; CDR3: ASSGGGPNQPQH
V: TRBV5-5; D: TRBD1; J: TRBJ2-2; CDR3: ASSLEGGAGTGELF
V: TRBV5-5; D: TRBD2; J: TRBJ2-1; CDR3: ASSDLAGAGNEQF
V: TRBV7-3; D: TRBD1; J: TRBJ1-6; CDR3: ASSSGQGNSPLH
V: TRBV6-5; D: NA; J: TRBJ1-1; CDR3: ASSYLSVSPNTEAF
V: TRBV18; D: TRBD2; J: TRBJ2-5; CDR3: ASSSSGSRETQY
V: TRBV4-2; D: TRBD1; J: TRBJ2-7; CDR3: ASSQLSGTGSEQY
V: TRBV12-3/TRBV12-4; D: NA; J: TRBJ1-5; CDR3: ASSLMAGQPQH
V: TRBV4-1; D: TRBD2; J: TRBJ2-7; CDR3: ASSQVTSGSAVGGYEQY
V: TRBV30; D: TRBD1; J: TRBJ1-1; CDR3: AWRALQGMNTEAF
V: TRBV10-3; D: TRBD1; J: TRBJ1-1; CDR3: AITDRGQGTEAF
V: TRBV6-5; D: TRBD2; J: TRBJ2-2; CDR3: ASSSGRGPNTGELF
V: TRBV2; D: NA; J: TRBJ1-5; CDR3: ASMRPPGPQH
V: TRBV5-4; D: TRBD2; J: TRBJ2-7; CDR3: ASSLGGPSGIYEQY
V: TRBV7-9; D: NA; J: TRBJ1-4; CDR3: ASSPWGRGARITNEKLF
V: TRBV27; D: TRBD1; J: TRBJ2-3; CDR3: ASSWDRGLWGTDTQY
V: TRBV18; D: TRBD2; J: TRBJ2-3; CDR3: ASSPPASGSITQY
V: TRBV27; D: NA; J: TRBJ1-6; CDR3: ASSFLAGRRNSPLH